These 4 T cell receptor beta chains originate from one sample sequenced in a study of regulatory T cells in long-lasting Graves disease. Building the TCR beta libraries relied on iRepertoire HTBI primers, and CDR3 regions underwent Arm-PCR. Each CDR3 protein gets one entry after TCRdb re-called the multiplex PCR reads with MiXCR. Among approximately 400,000 distinct CDR3 sequences listed, 15% were seen once. Documented time point: newly diagnosed GD, antithyroid drugs for less than 3 months. The authors made the TCR library using RNA they extracted from PBMCs. These data were also filed under a second study, of T cells in Graves' hyperthyroidism and ophthalmopathy.

This specimen consisted of peripheral blood mononuclear cells (PBMCs), obtained at new diagnosis, from a patient treated with antithyroid drugs. The receptors shown here come from a woman aged 35 to 49 with Graves disease.

This clonotype is classed as medium-sized. J is TRBJ2-2 and V is TRBV11-2; 13 nucleotides match TRBD2. Germline CDR1 is SGHAT and CDR2 is FQNNGV. V shed 4 bases, J shed 6 bases, and the junction held 5 bases outside the gene matches. CDR3 length: 16 amino acids. CDR3 bases: TGTGCCAGCAGCTCGCCGACTAGCGGGAGGTCCGGGGAGCTGTTTTTT. Its translation is CASSSPTSGRSGELFF.

The J gene is TRBJ2-6, the V gene TRBV9; D remains unclear. This CDR3 contains 15 residues. Trimming took 4 bases from V and 4 from J, leaving 12 bases between them. Germline CDR1 SGDLS, CDR2 YYNGEE. In DNA form, the CDR3 reads TGTGCCAGCAGCCCCCGGAGTGACGGGGCCAACGTCCTGACTTTC. It translates to CASSPRSDGANVLTF.

This clonotype was detected many times. The CDR3 sequence is CASSAGAGGEKLFF. Here the CDR3 DNA reads TGTGCCAGCAGTGCAGGGGCAGGGGGTGAAAAACTGTTTTTT. The chain carries TRBV12-3 or TRBV12-4 and TRBJ1-4; 7 nucleotides agree with TRBD1. V shed 5 bases, J shed 7 bases, and the junction held 7 bases outside the gene matches. There are 14 residues in the CDR3.

This clonotype was detected many times. The chain links TRBV3-1 to TRBJ2-2; tentative D call: TRBD1 (5 bases). From germline, CDR1 is LGHDT and CDR2 YNNKEL (reference sequence). The V gene lost 2 bases and the J gene lost 5 bases, with 15 bases spanning the gap. The CDR3 extends over 16 amino acids. The CDR3 DNA is TGTGCCAGCAGCCAACAGGCAGGGCCTCGAACCGGGGAGCTGTTTTTT. As protein: CASSQQAGPRTGELFF.